This T cell receptor (beta chain) originates from a study of Ad26.COV2.S vaccination and SARS-CoV-2 variants. As for treatment: roughly 20 received Ad26.COV2.S at low or high dose, single or two shots; roughly 5 received placebo; per-sample allocation not given. Sampling happened 63 days after the first vaccine or placebo injection. Sequencing was performed with immunoSEQ multiplex PCR; in TCRdb, only in-frame clones are kept and a portion is missing. The sample consists of about 280,000 clones, roughly 86% of them appearing once. Trimming removed 9 bases from V and 6 bases from J; junction bases left unmatched: 9. Germline V CDR1 and CDR2: SGHAT, FQNNGV. The CDR3 has 13 residues.

The sample in question was peripheral blood, obtained in a trial of Ad26.COV2.S vaccine versus placebo. This sequence was found in a person between 18 and 59 years old who received the Ad26.COV2.S COVID-19 vaccine or a placebo. J is TRBJ1-2 and V is TRBV11-2; 8 nucleotides agree with TRBD1. The CDR3 DNA reads as TGTGCCAGTCAGCAGGGGGCCACTAATGGCTACACCTTC. This sequence encodes CASQQGATNGYTF.